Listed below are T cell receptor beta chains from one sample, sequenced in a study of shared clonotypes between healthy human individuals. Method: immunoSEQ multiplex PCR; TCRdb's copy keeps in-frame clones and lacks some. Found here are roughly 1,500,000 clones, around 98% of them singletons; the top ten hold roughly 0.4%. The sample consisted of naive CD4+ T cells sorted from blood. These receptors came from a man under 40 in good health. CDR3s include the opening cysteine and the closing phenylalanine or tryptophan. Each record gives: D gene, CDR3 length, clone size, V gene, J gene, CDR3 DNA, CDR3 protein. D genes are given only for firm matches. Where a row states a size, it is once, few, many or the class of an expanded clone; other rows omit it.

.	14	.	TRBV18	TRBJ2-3	TGTGCCAGCTCACCTTGGACTGACTCCGATACGCAGTATTTT	CASSPWTDSDTQYF
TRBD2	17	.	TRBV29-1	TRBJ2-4	TGCAGCGTTGAAGTGTTTGCTAGCGGGAGAGTTTCAAACATTCAGTACTTC	CSVEVFASGRVSNIQYF
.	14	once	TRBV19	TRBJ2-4	TGTGCCAGCTCGGACCGCGGTCGTGTGGACATTCAGTACTTC	CASSDRGRVDIQYF
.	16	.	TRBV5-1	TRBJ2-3	TGCGCCAGCAGCCTGATGATGGGATCTAGCACAGATACGCAGTATTTT	CASSLMMGSSTDTQYF
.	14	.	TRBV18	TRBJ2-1	TGTGCCAGCTCACTGGCAGGGATGGTGGGTGAGCAGTTCTTC	CASSLAGMVGEQFF
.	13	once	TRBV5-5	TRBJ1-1	TGTGCCAGCAGCAGCGACAAGAACACTGAAGCTTTCTTT	CASSSDKNTEAFF
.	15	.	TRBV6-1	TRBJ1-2	TGTGCCAGCAGTGAACCCGACCGGGCTAACTATGGCTACACCTTC	CASSEPDRANYGYTF
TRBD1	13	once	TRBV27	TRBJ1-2	TGTGCCAGCAGTCCCGACAGGGAAGGAGGCTACACCTTC	CASSPDREGGYTF
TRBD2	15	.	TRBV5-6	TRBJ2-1	TGTGCCAGCAGCCATACTAGCGGGAGTTACAATGAGCAGTTCTTC	CASSHTSGSYNEQFF
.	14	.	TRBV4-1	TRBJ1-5	TGCGCCAGCAGCCAAGGAGCGGGGATTCCGCCCCAGCATTTT	CASSQGAGIPPQHF
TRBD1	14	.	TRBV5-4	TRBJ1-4	TGTGCCAGCAGCCGGGGACAGGGAGCTGAAAAACTGTTTTTT	CASSRGQGAEKLFF
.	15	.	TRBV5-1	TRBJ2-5	TGCGCCAGCAGCTCCCTGGCCGGAGCCCTCGGGACCCAGTACTTC	CASSSLAGALGTQYF
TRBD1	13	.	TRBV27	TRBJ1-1	TGTGCCAGCAGCCTCCCCGGACAGGGCCAAGCTTTCTTT	CASSLPGQGQAFF
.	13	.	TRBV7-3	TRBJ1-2	TGTGCCAGCAGCGTAGGGGGGAACTATGGCTACACCTTC	CASSVGGNYGYTF
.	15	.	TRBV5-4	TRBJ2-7	TGTGCCAGCAGCTTGGGTCCAGGGACGTCCTACGAGCAGTACTTC	CASSLGPGTSYEQYF
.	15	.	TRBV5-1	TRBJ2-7	TGCGCCAGCAGCTCCCCGAGTAGCGGTTCCTACGAGCAGTACTTC	CASSSPSSGSYEQYF